Below are 16 T cell receptor beta chains sequenced from a single sample in a study of blood T cell repertoires in COVID-19. The protocol was immunoSEQ multiplex PCR, while the TCRdb copy is restricted to in-frame clones and leaves out a portion. The sample holds 100,000 to 150,000 clones; around 81% are singletons and the top ten take about 3.8%. Source material: peripheral blood. The receptors were gathered from a woman aged 45-60 years with acute or convalescent COVID-19.

Written as DNA, the CDR3 is TGTGCCAGCAGGTGGAGCGGGGCGTCCTACAATGAGCAGTTCTTC. Protein sequence: CASRWSGASYNEQFF. This chain connects TRBV6-5 to TRBJ2-1; 7 nucleotides align to TRBD2. Germline lookup yields CDR1 MNHEY and CDR2 SVGAGI. This CDR3 has 15 amino acids. J lost 1 base, V lost 6 bases, and 6 bases had no gene match.

The chain carries TRBV7-9 and TRBJ2-3; 8 bases line up with TRBD2. CDR1 is SEHNR, CDR2 FQNEAQ, per germline (reference sequence). The V and J ends lost 6 bases and 5 bases, in that order; junction bases with no gene match: 10. CDR3 length: 15 residues. CDR3 bases: TGTGCCAGCAGACTGAGCGGGAGCGGTGAAGATACGCAGTATTTT. This translates into CASRLSGSGEDTQYF.

The chain couples TRBV28 to TRBJ2-1; 8 bases line up with TRBD2. Trimming cost V 4 bases and J 5 bases; bases outside gene matches: 4. Germline V gives CDR1 MDHEN, CDR2 SYDVKM. This CDR3 has 14 residues. The CDR3 reads CASSSGGLDNEQFF. DNA of the CDR3: TGTGCCAGCAGTTCGGGAGGGCTCGACAATGAGCAGTTCTTC.

This clone was seen only a few times. The chain carries TRBV24-1 and TRBJ2-3; 7 positions agree with TRBD2. Trimming took 2 bases from V and 4 from J; bases not matched to a gene: 5. From germline, CDR1 is KGHDR and CDR2 SFDVKD. The CDR3 spans 15 residues. The CDR3 loop reads CATSDSTREADTQYF. In DNA form, the CDR3 reads TGTGCCACCAGTGATTCCACCCGGGAGGCAGATACGCAGTATTTT.

The CDR3 region is CASSPDSYNQPQHF. CDR3 bases: TGTGCCAGCAGCCCCGACAGTTACAATCAGCCCCAGCATTTT. The chain links TRBV5-8 to TRBJ1-5; tentative D call: TRBD1 (5 bases). The CDR3 consists of 14 residues. Germline V gives CDR1 SGHTS, CDR2 YDEGEE. The V end lost 4 bases, the J end lost 3 bases, and 11 bases lay between the germline ends.

This chain connects TRBV5-6 to TRBJ2-7; perhaps TRBD1 as D (5 bases). CDR3 length: 14 amino acids. Germline loops: CDR1 SGHDT, CDR2 YYEEEE. V gave up 0 bases and J gave up 4 bases, with 11 bases separating them. The CDR3: CASSLGGVGYEQYF. CDR3 sequence (DNA): TGTGCCAGCAGCTTGGGGGGCGTCGGTTACGAGCAGTACTTC. Full variable domain (missing parts from reference TRBV5-6 and TRBJ2-7): DAGVTQSPTHLIKTRGQQVTLRCSPKSGHDTVSWYQQALGQGPQFIFQYYEEEERQRGNFPDRFSGHQFPNYSSELNVNALLLGDSALYLCASSLGGVGYEQYFGPGTRLTVT.

This chain links TRBV9 with TRBJ1-2, with 12 nucleotides matching TRBD1. Germline values: CDR1 SGDLS, CDR2 YYNGEE. CDR3 length: 14 amino acids. V was pared by 6 bases and J by 7 bases, with 7 bases of the junction left unmatched. The CDR3: CASTQGQGAIGYTF. Here the CDR3 DNA reads TGTGCCAGCACCCAGGGACAGGGGGCAATTGGCTACACCTTC.

This clone was found a few times. The chain combines TRBV5-1 with TRBJ1-6; weak D call: TRBD1 (6 bases). V was shortened by 3 bases and J by 8 bases, with 15 bases between the two germline ends. Germline assignment: CDR1 SGHRS and CDR2 YFSETQ. The CDR3 is 15 residues long. The chain's CDR3 is CASSWGLQGDSPLHF. CDR3 sequence (DNA): TGCGCCAGCAGCTGGGGGCTACAGGGTGATTCACCCCTCCACTTT.

V gene TRBV13 combines with J gene TRBJ1-1; no clear D. CDR1 and CDR2 from the germline V gene are PRHDT and FYEKMQ (reference sequence). The CDR3 spans 14 residues. V lost 2 bases and J lost 1, with 8 bases in between. The CDR3 DNA reads as TGTGCCAGCAGCTTATGGGCAGGGAACACTGAAGCTTTCTTT. It specifies CASSLWAGNTEAFF.

This clone was seen just once. The chain links TRBV19 to TRBJ2-4, with 15 nucleotides matching TRBD2. V dropped 4 bases and J dropped 3; count of bases not matched to a gene: 7. The CDR3 runs to 18 residues. Germline V CDR1 and CDR2: LNHDA, SQIVND (reference sequence). In nucleotides, the CDR3 is TGTGCCAGTAGTACCGGGACTAGCGGGAGGCGGGGCAAAAACATTCAGTACTTC. Its translation is CASSTGTSGRRGKNIQYF.

This clone has more than one count but fewer than ten. The chain recombines TRBV6-5 with TRBJ1-6; unclear D gene. The germline gives CDR1 MNHEY, CDR2 SVGAGI. V was pared by 4 bases and J by 7 bases, with 11 bases between. The CDR3 runs to 14 residues. In DNA, the CDR3 is TGTGCCAGCAGTTTAAACATAATCAATTCACCCCTCCACTTT. Translating it yields CASSLNIINSPLHF.

The rearrangement joins TRBV10-3 to TRBJ2-7; maybe TRBD1 (6 bases). The CDR3 is 16 amino acids. The V end was cut by 5 bases, the J end by 1 base, with 18 bases between. Germline CDR1 reads ENHRY; CDR2 reads SYGVKD. As DNA, the CDR3 is TGTGCCATCAGTAATCCCTCCGGGACAACTTCCTACGAGCAGTACTTC. This codes for CAISNPSGTTSYEQYF.

The rearrangement links TRBV10-3 to TRBJ1-1, with 11 bases identical to TRBD1. Germline V lookup: CDR1 ENHRY, CDR2 SYGVKD. The ends lost 4 bases at V and 5 bases at J; junction bases unmatched: 3. The CDR3 is 14 amino acids. CDR3 sequence: CAISVGTGGTEAFF. The CDR3 DNA sequence: TGTGCCATCAGTGTAGGGACAGGGGGAACTGAAGCTTTCTTT.

The chain combines TRBV18 with TRBJ2-1; D is possibly TRBD1 (6 bases). Trimming left V 1 base short and J 10 bases short, with 14 bases between. The CDR3 totals 14 residues. Germline lookup yields CDR1 KGHSH and CDR2 LQKENI. The CDR3 sequence is CASSPLRDIGEQFF. In DNA form, the CDR3 reads TGTGCCAGCTCACCACTCCGGGACATCGGGGAGCAGTTCTTC.

The chain recombines TRBV24-1 with TRBJ2-1, with TRBD2 matching over 9 bases. Germline assignment: CDR1 KGHDR and CDR2 SFDVKD. The V segment lost 1 base and the J segment 1 base; nucleotides outside the gene matches: 4. The CDR3 length is 17 residues. CDR3 DNA: TGTGCCACCAGTGATTTTGGTAGCGGGGGTTCCTACAATGAGCAGTTCTTC. Protein product: CATSDFGSGGSYNEQFF.

The chain has TRBV3-1 (or the pseudogene TRBV3-2) and TRBJ2-1, with TRBD1 matching 9 bases. CDR1 is LGHDT, CDR2 YNNKEL, per germline (reference sequence). J was trimmed by 9 bases and V by 4 bases; bases with no gene match: 10. This CDR3 is built from 15 residues. CDR3 bases: TGTGCCAGCAGCCCCACCCGGACAGGGGTCGGTGAGCAGTTCTTC. Residues: CASSPTRTGVGEQFF.